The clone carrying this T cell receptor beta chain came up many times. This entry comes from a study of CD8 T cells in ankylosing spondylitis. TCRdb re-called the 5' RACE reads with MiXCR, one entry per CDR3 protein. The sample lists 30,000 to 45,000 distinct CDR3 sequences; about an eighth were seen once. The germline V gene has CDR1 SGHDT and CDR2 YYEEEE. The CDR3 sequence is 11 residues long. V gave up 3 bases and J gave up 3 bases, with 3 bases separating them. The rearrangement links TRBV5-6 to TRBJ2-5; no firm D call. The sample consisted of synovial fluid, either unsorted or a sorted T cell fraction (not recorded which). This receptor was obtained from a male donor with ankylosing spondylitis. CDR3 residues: CASSWEETQYF. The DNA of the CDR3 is TGTGCCAGCAGCTGGGAAGAGACCCAGTACTTC.